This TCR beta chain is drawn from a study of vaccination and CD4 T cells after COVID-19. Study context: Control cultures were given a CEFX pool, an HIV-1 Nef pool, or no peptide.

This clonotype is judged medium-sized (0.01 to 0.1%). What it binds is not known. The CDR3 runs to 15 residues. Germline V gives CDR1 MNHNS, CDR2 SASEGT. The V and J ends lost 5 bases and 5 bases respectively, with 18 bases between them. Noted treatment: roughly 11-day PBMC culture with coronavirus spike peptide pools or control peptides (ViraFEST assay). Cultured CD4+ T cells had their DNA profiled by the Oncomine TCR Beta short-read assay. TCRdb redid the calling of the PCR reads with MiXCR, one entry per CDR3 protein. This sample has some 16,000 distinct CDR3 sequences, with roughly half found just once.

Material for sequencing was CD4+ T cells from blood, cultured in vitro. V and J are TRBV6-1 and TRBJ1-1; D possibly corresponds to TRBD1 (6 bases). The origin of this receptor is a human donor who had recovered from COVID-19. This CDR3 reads CASSPEGGRGTEAFF. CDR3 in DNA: TGTGCCAGCAGTCCCGAGGGGGGGAGAGGGACTGAAGCTTTCTTT.